This T cell receptor (beta chain) is from a study of T cell repertoires in ileal Crohn's disease. Overall study: Less than 45% were active smokers at surgery; median disease duration was about 7.5 years. Postoperative therapy was given to about half: roughly twelve thiopurines, around 17 anti-TNF agents.

The assay was immunoSEQ multiplex PCR, and TCRdb's table has in-frame clones only and misses some. The sample contains approximately 7,400 clones, around 92% of which appear only once. The length of the CDR3 is 15 residues. CDR1 is LNHDA and CDR2 is SQIVND in the germline V gene (reference sequence). V was pared by 0 bases and J by 7 bases, with 10 bases between. Eligibility required adulthood, ileal or ileocolonic Crohn's disease and indicated ileocolonic resection. The V and J genes are TRBV19 and TRBJ1-6, with D unclear. The sequence was collected from an adult with Crohn's disease. Sequencing was carried out using ileal tissue. The CDR3, as DNA: TGTGCCAGTAGTATAGATCAGCGGGGAAATTCACCCCTCCACTTT. It yields the protein CASSIDQRGNSPLHF.